These 25 T cell receptor beta chains came from one sample sequenced in a study of control samples from healthy donors and cancer patients (dated by TCRdb to the early 2020s). Libraries came from the immunoSEQ multiplex PCR assay. What TCRdb holds here is the immuneACCESS table cut down to in-frame rearrangements. Part of the clones is not present; checked against another copy, under half of the missing clones reflect an unresolved V gene, and the others are unexplained. The sample table holds under 65,000 clones, of which approximately 90% were seen once. The top ten hold 1% to 1.5% of the sample. The source material was PBMCs. Every receptor here comes from a woman aged 50 to 60 with colorectal cancer.

The rearrangement links TRBV9 to TRBJ2-7, with 10 bases aligning to TRBD1. V was pared by 0 bases and J by 2 bases, with 5 bases of the junction left unmatched. This CDR3 has 16 amino acids. The germline gives CDR1 SGDLS, CDR2 YYNGEE. The CDR3 protein is CASSVGGQGSPYEQYF. CDR3 DNA sequence: TGTGCCAGCAGCGTAGGGGGACAGGGGAGTCCCTACGAGCAGTACTTC.

The sample holds a few counts of this clone. The chain joins TRBV7-9 to TRBJ2-5; maybe TRBD2 (6 bases). Germline assignment: CDR1 SEHNR and CDR2 FQNEAQ (reference sequence). The CDR3 is made up of 17 amino acids. The V gene lost 1 base and the J gene lost 5 bases, with 20 bases spanning the gap. The CDR3 bases are TGTGCCAGCAGCTTAGTAGCCTTGCGGGGACCAGAGGAGACCCAGTACTTC. Translated: CASSLVALRGPEETQYF.

This clone was seen just once. The chain uses TRBV19 and TRBJ2-1; 10 positions agree with TRBD2. Germline V CDR1 and CDR2: LNHDA, SQIVND (reference sequence). V lost 3 bases, J lost 6 bases, and 14 bases stayed unmatched. CDR3 length: 18 amino acids. This chain's CDR3 is CASSITLHKREGRNEQFF. The DNA of the CDR3 is TGTGCCAGTAGTATTACGCTTCACAAGCGGGAGGGCCGCAATGAGCAGTTCTTC.

This clone appeared a single time. V usage is TRBV4-1 and J usage is TRBJ1-3; 9 nucleotides agree with TRBD1. The CDR3 runs 14 residues. From germline, CDR1 is MGHRA and CDR2 YSYEKL. With 1 base clipped from V and 9 bases from J, the junction kept 4 bases outside the gene matches. DNA of the CDR3: TGCGCCAGCAGCCAAGGGGACAGGGAGGTCACCATATATTTT. The encoded protein is CASSQGDREVTIYF.

The CDR3 DNA sequence: TGCGCCAGCAGCTTGGCTAGCGCTCTGGAAGAGACCCAGTACTTC. It encodes CASSLASALEETQYF. The chain uses TRBV5-1 and TRBJ2-5, with D perhaps matching TRBD2 (6 bases). Germline V gene sequence: CDR1 SGHRS, CDR2 YFSETQ. Trimming took 0 bases from V and 3 from J, leaving 12 bases between them. This CDR3 spans 15 amino acids.

J is TRBJ1-5 and V is TRBV3-1 (or the pseudogene TRBV3-2), with a weak D call TRBD1 (5 bases). The CDR3 contains 14 residues. The germline V and J ends were trimmed by 4 bases and 7 bases, with 14 bases remaining between them. Germline CDR1 LGHDT, CDR2 YNNKEL (reference sequence). CDR3 sequence reads: CASSLQGGRQPQHF. In DNA form, the CDR3 reads TGTGCCAGCAGCCTTCAGGGAGGGCGGCAGCCCCAGCATTTT.

This clone was counted a few times. The chain employs TRBV9 and TRBJ2-5; 9 bases are shared with TRBD2. Germline CDR1 and CDR2: SGDLS and YYNGEE. The CDR3 length is 17 residues. With 2 bases clipped from V and 1 base from J, the junction kept 9 bases outside the gene matches. CDR3 sequence (DNA): TGTGCCAGCAGCGTGAGTGGTTTAGCGGGGGCCCAAGAGACCCAGTACTTC. Translating it yields CASSVSGLAGAQETQYF. Supplemented by reference TRBV9 and TRBJ2-5, the full variable domain reads DSGVTQTPKHLITATGQRVTLRCSPRSGDLSVYWYQQSLDQGLQFLIQYYNGEERAKGNILERFSAQQFPDLHSELNLSSLELGDSALYFCASSVSGLAGAQETQYFGPGTRLLVL.

This clone was observed a single time. V is TRBV12-3 or TRBV12-4 and J is TRBJ1-2, with 7 bases identical to TRBD1. There are 13 residues in the CDR3. J was trimmed by 6 bases and V by 7 bases; bases with no gene match: 8. CDR3 sequence (DNA): TGTGCCAGCACCCCGGCAGGACAGGATGGCTACACCTTC. As protein: CASTPAGQDGYTF.

The chain combines TRBV24-1 with TRBJ2-5; D is tentatively TRBD1 or TRBD2 (5 bases each). This CDR3 spans 17 amino acids. The germline V gene has CDR1 KGHDR and CDR2 SFDVKD. V was pared by 3 bases and J by 3 bases, with 19 bases between. The CDR3 DNA reads as TGTGCCACCAGTGATGCTATAAACCGGGACGGAAAAGAGACCCAGTACTTC. Protein product: CATSDAINRDGKETQYF.

The chain carries TRBV5-1 and TRBJ1-2; 7 nucleotides line up with TRBD1. V lost 4 bases, J lost 4 bases, and 7 bases stayed unmatched. The germline V gene has CDR1 SGHRS and CDR2 YFSETQ. The CDR3 is 14 residues long. The CDR3 loop reads CASSLTRDSYGYTF. CDR3 DNA sequence: TGCGCCAGCAGCCTAACTCGGGACAGCTATGGCTACACCTTC.

V is TRBV28 and J is TRBJ2-7; D gene uncertain. The CDR3 is 14 residues long. Germline V gives CDR1 MDHEN, CDR2 SYDVKM. The germline V and J ends were trimmed by 4 bases and 2 bases, with 12 bases remaining between them. The CDR3 bases are TGTGCCAGCAGTTCCTCCTGGCCCCCCTACGAGCAGTACTTC. Residues: CASSSSWPPYEQYF.

The gene calls are TRBV5-1 and TRBJ2-4; no clear D gene. Deletions cut 4 bases from V and 10 bases from J, with 24 bases between. Germline V CDR1 and CDR2: SGHRS, YFSETQ. This CDR3 has 16 residues. CDR3 loop: CASSPRAHSTNGIQYF. In DNA form, the CDR3 reads TGCGCCAGCAGCCCTCGGGCCCACTCCACAAATGGGATTCAGTACTTC.

In its sample, this clone was seen once. The chain carries TRBV7-2 and TRBJ1-2; D perhaps matches TRBD1 (6 bases). V lost 3 bases, J lost 3 bases, and 14 bases lay in between. There are 15 residues in the CDR3. Germline V gene sequence: CDR1 SGHTA, CDR2 FQGNSA. CDR3 loop: CASSFGSGADYGYTF. The CDR3 region has the DNA TGTGCCAGCAGCTTTGGGTCAGGGGCCGACTATGGCTACACCTTC.

V usage is TRBV12-3 or TRBV12-4 and J usage is TRBJ2-2; 7 bases fit TRBD2. This CDR3 spans 13 amino acids. V gave up 5 bases and J gave up 8 bases; unmatched junction bases: 5. Here the CDR3 DNA reads TGTGCCAGCAGTCGGACTAGATCAGGGGAGCTGTTTTTT. Translating gives CASSRTRSGELFF.

V usage is TRBV5-1 and J usage is TRBJ1-2; D is perhaps TRBD1 (5 bases). V lost 4 bases and J lost 7, with 14 bases in between. The CDR3 consists of 13 residues. From germline, CDR1 is SGHRS and CDR2 YFSETQ. The CDR3 reads CASSRDAPLGYTF. CDR3 sequence (DNA): TGCGCCAGCAGCCGGGACGCCCCTCTTGGCTACACCTTC. The full variable domain, completed using reference TRBV5-1 and TRBJ1-2, is KAGVTQTPRYLIKTRGQQVTLSCSPISGHRSVSWYQQTPGQGLQFLFEYFSETQRNKGNFPGRFSGRQFSNSRSEMNVSTLELGDSALYLCASSRDAPLGYTFGSGTRLTVV.

The chain links TRBV4-1 to TRBJ1-5; D is ambiguous. Germline V gives CDR1 MGHRA, CDR2 YSYEKL. Deletions cut 0 bases from V and 3 bases from J, with 6 bases between. CDR3 length equals 14 residues. CDR3 nucleotide sequence: TGCGCCAGCAGCCAAGAAAACAACAATCAGCCCCAGCATTTT. The encoded protein is CASSQENNNQPQHF.

This sequence joins TRBV6-5 and TRBJ1-6, with 9 bases fitting TRBD1. The CDR3 covers 15 residues. From germline, CDR1 is MNHEY and CDR2 SVGAGI. V was clipped by 7 bases and J by 11 bases; unmatched bases: 12. The CDR3 here is CASTNSGTGLTPLHF. CDR3 nucleotide sequence: TGTGCCAGCACCAACTCTGGGACAGGGCTGACACCCCTCCACTTT.

This clone was observed a single time. The V gene is TRBV25-1, the J gene TRBJ1-1; tentative D call: TRBD1 (5 bases). With 4 bases removed from V and 3 bases from J, the gap between germline ends came to 12 bases. Germline CDR1 MGHDK, CDR2 SYGVNS. The CDR3 has 14 residues. The CDR3 DNA follows: TGTGCCAGCAGTGCGTCCGGGGCCTACACTGAAGCTTTCTTT. It yields the protein CASSASGAYTEAFF.

J is TRBJ2-7 and V is TRBV9; a possible D gene is TRBD2 (6 bases). The CDR3 is made up of 14 amino acids. Trimming removed 4 bases from V and 1 base from J, with 12 bases in between. Germline CDR1 SGDLS, CDR2 YYNGEE. CDR3 coding DNA: TGTGCCAGCAGCTCCACGGGGGATTCCTACGAGCAGTACTTC. Encoded protein: CASSSTGDSYEQYF.

The chain is built from TRBV13 and TRBJ1-2, with 12 bases aligning to TRBD1. The CDR3 runs 16 residues. Trimming took 1 base from V and 4 from J; bases not matched to a gene: 4. Germline V gene lookup returns CDR1 PRHDT and CDR2 FYEKMQ (reference sequence). For the CDR3, the DNA is TGTGCCAGCAGCTTAGCCGGGACAGGGGGCGGCTATGGCTACACCTTC. This gives the protein CASSLAGTGGGYGYTF.

The chain couples TRBV3-1 (or the pseudogene TRBV3-2) to TRBJ1-1; D call uncertain. Germline V CDR1 and CDR2: LGHDT, YNNKEL (reference sequence). The CDR3 consists of 13 residues. V was shortened by 4 bases and J by 3 bases, with 9 bases between the two germline ends. As DNA, the CDR3 is TGTGCCAGCAGCCTCGCCCGAGACACTGAAGCTTTCTTT. This gives the protein CASSLARDTEAFF.

The V call is TRBV6-1, the J call TRBJ1-4; D unclear. V was clipped by 1 base and J by 7 bases, with 7 bases between them. The CDR3 is 13 amino acids. Germline assignment: CDR1 MNHNS and CDR2 SASEGT. CDR3 nucleotide sequence: TGTGCCAGCAGTGAAGTGCGAGGTGAAAAACTGTTTTTT. It specifies CASSEVRGEKLFF.

V gene TRBV27 combines with J gene TRBJ2-7, with TRBD2 matching 7 bases. The CDR3 runs to 14 residues. V was pared by 2 bases and J by 5 bases, with 6 bases of the junction left unmatched. Germline-derived CDR1 and CDR2 are MNHEY and SMNVEV (reference sequence). The CDR3 DNA follows: TGTGCCAGCAGTTTAAGCGGGACTGTACACGAGCAGTACTTC. Translation gives CASSLSGTVHEQYF.

The V call is TRBV27, the J call TRBJ2-4, with TRBD1 matching 8 bases. The V gene's germline CDR1 is MNHEY and CDR2 SMNVEV (reference sequence). V gave up 6 bases and J gave up 3 bases; unmatched junction bases: 4. The CDR3 consists of 14 residues. The CDR3 loop is CASSPGTGKNIQYF. CDR3 coding DNA: TGTGCCAGCAGCCCCGGGACAGGCAAAAACATTCAGTACTTC.

V gene TRBV4-2 combines with J gene TRBJ2-7; the D gene is possibly TRBD1 (6 bases). The V end lost 1 base, the J end lost 4 bases, and 11 bases lay between the germline ends. Germline V gene data show CDR1 as LGHNA and CDR2 as YNFKEQ. This CDR3 comprises 14 residues. CDR3 DNA sequence: TGTGCCAGCAGCCAAGGGGGGCCCCCTTACGAGCAGTACTTC. Its translation: CASSQGGPPYEQYF.